These 9 T cell receptor beta chains were all obtained from the same sample, sequenced in a study of blood T cell repertoires in COVID-19. Method: immunoSEQ multiplex PCR; TCRdb's copy keeps in-frame clones and lacks some. Here the sample spans fewer than 400,000 clones, about 85% being singletons. The source material was peripheral blood. All receptors come from a young woman with acute or convalescent COVID-19.

The chain couples TRBV7-2 to TRBJ2-7; 8 nucleotides line up with TRBD2. The CDR3 runs 14 residues. The V gene's germline CDR1 is SGHTA and CDR2 FQGNSA. Trimming at V came to 1 base and at J to 4 bases, leaving 3 bases not matched to a gene. The CDR3 loop reads CASSLVPGGYEQYF. The CDR3 DNA reads as TGTGCCAGCAGCTTAGTACCGGGAGGGTACGAGCAGTACTTC.

This clone was recorded once. The chain links TRBV28 to TRBJ1-4; D is unresolved. Germline values: CDR1 MDHEN, CDR2 SYDVKM. This CDR3 contains 14 residues. Trimming left V 3 bases short and J 5 bases short, with 10 bases between. The DNA of the CDR3 is TGTGCCAGCAGTTTGTATGGTGAGAATGAAAAACTGTTTTTT. Residues: CASSLYGENEKLFF.

This chain joins TRBV24-1 and TRBJ1-1; TRBD1 aligns across 8 bases. Germline V lookup: CDR1 KGHDR, CDR2 SFDVKD. The CDR3 has 16 amino acids. Trimming removed 8 bases from V and 5 bases from J; junction bases left unmatched: 15. In nucleotides, the CDR3 is TGTGCCACCAACGAAGAGGACAGGGTCTTTCTTACTGAAGCTTTCTTT. The encoded protein is CATNEEDRVFLTEAFF.

The genes are TRBV19 and TRBJ1-1; no firm D call. V was pared by 0 bases and J by 4 bases, with 15 bases between. Germline CDR1 and CDR2: LNHDA and SQIVND (reference sequence). This CDR3 contains 16 residues. The CDR3, as DNA: TGTGCCAGTAGTATAGATCTTTATGGAGTGGGCACTGAAGCTTTCTTT. Translated: CASSIDLYGVGTEAFF.

V gene TRBV2 combines with J gene TRBJ2-3, with 8 bases fitting TRBD2. V was clipped by 4 bases and J by 4 bases; unmatched bases: 13. CDR1 and CDR2 from the germline V gene are SNHLY and FYNNEI. The CDR3 has 17 amino acids. CDR3 sequence reads: CASSVSRGAVRSDTQYF. CDR3 nucleotides: TGTGCCAGCAGTGTATCGCGGGGGGCGGTTAGGTCAGATACGCAGTATTTT.

This clone was recorded a few times. V gene TRBV2 combines with J gene TRBJ1-5; 7 bases line up with TRBD1. The germline gives CDR1 SNHLY, CDR2 FYNNEI. The V gene end was trimmed by 7 bases and the J gene end by 1 base; junction bases not matched to a gene: 13. This CDR3 comprises 17 residues. DNA of the CDR3: TGTGCCAGCACCTATGAGAAGGGGGCAAGGAGCAATCAGCCCCAGCATTTT. Translated: CASTYEKGARSNQPQHF.

This sequence joins TRBV3-1 (or the pseudogene TRBV3-2) and TRBJ2-5; 12 bases are a match to TRBD1. Germline assignment: CDR1 LGHDT and CDR2 YNNKEL (reference sequence). This CDR3 has 15 residues. Germline trimming cut 3 bases from V and 5 bases from J; bases unmatched to any gene: 4. CDR3 DNA: TGTGCCAGCAGCCATGGGACAGGGGGCTTGGAGACCCAGTACTTC. It codes for CASSHGTGGLETQYF.

V gene TRBV5-1 combines with J gene TRBJ2-7; 7 positions agree with TRBD2. Trimming took 5 bases from V and 3 from J; bases not matched to a gene: 8. CDR1 and CDR2 from the germline V gene are SGHRS and YFSETQ. This CDR3 is 14 amino acids long. The CDR3 DNA follows: TGCGCCAGCAGTCCCTGGGGAGGGAACTACGAGCAGTACTTC. Its translation is CASSPWGGNYEQYF.

This clone was observed a handful of times. Other nucleotide sequences in the sample specify the same CDR3. The V gene is TRBV30, the J gene TRBJ1-6; 9 bases match TRBD1. CDR1 GTSNPN and CDR2 SVGIG come from the germline V gene (reference sequence). V lost 3 bases, J lost 5 bases, and 5 bases stayed unmatched. This CDR3 is 15 amino acids long. The CDR3 loop reads CAWRLGDRDNSPLHF. CDR3 nucleotides: TGTGCCTGGAGGCTCGGGGACAGGGATAATTCACCCCTCCACTTT.